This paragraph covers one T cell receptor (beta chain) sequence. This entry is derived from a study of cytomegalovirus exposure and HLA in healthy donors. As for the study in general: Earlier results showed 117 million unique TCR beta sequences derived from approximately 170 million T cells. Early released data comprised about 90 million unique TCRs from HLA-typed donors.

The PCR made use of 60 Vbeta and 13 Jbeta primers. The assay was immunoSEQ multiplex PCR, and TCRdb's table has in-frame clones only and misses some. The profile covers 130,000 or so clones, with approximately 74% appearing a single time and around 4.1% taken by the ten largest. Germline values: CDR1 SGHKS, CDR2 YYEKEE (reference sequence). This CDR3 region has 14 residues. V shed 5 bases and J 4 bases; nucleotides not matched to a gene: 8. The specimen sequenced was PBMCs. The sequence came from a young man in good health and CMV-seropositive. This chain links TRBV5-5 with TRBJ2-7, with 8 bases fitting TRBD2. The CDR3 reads CASSLTSEQYEQYF. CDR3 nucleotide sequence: TGTGCCAGCAGTTTGACTAGCGAGCAGTACGAGCAGTACTTC.